The T cell receptor (beta chain) described here comes from a study of PD-1 blockade in classical Hodgkin lymphoma. Indicated time point: cycle 4 day 1 (C4D1), after more than five weeks of nivolumab. Every patient experienced relapse after autologous stem cell transplantation, and brentuximab vedotin exposure varied. The CDR3 is 15 residues long. The V gene end was trimmed by 3 bases and the J gene end by 2 bases; junction bases not matched to a gene: 5. Germline V gene sequence: CDR1 SGDLS, CDR2 YYNGEE. Measured with immunoSEQ multiplex PCR; TCRdb has only the in-frame clones, and not every one. The profile shows around 50,000 clones, about 75% of them singletons.

The source of this sequence is a human donor with classical Hodgkin lymphoma. Sequencing used peripheral blood mononuclear cells (PBMCs), obtained before the fourth cycle of nivolumab. V is TRBV9 and J is TRBJ1-3; 7 bases match TRBD1. As DNA, the CDR3 is TGTGCCAGCAGCGAGGGGGCAGGGACTGGAAACACCATATATTTT. It encodes CASSEGAGTGNTIYF. The variable domain in full, completed from reference TRBV9 and TRBJ1-3, reads DSGVTQTPKHLITATGQRVTLRCSPRSGDLSVYWYQQSLDQGLQFLIQYYNGEERAKGNILERFSAQQFPDLHSELNLSSLELGDSALYFCASSEGAGTGNTIYFGEGSWLTVV.